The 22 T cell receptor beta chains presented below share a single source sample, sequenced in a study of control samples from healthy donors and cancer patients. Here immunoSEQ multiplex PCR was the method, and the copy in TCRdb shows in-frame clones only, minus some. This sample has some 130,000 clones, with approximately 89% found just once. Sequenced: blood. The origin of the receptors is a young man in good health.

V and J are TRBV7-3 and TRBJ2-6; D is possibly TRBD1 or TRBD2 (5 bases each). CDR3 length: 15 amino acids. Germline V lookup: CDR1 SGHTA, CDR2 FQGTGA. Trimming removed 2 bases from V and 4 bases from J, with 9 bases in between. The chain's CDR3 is CASSLEGTGANVLTF. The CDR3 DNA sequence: TGTGCCAGCAGCTTAGAAGGGACCGGGGCCAACGTCCTGACTTTC. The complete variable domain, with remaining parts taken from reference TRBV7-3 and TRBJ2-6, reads GAGVSQTPSNKVTEKGKYVELRCDPISGHTALYWYRQSLGQGPEFLIYFQGTGAADDSGLPNDRFFAVRPEGSVSTLKIQRTERGDSAVYLCASSLEGTGANVLTFGAGSRLTVL.

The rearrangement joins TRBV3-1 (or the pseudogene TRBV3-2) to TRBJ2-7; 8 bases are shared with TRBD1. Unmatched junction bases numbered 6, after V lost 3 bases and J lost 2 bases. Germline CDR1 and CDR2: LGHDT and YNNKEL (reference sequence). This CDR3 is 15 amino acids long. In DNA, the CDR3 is TGTGCCAGCAGCCAGGCAGGGGGCCTCGCCTACGAGCAGTACTTC. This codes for CASSQAGGLAYEQYF.

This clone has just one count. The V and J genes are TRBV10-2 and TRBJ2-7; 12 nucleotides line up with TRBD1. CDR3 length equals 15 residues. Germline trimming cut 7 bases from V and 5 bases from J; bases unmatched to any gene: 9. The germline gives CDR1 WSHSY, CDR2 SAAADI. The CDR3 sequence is CASMVPGQGADEQYF. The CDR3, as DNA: TGCGCCAGCATGGTCCCGGGACAGGGGGCGGACGAGCAGTACTTC.

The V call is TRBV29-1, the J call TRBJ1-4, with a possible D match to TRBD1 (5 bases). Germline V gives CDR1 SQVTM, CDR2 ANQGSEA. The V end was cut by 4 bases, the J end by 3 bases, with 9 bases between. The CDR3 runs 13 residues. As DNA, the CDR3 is TGCAGCGTTGGATTGGGACCTAATGAAAAACTGTTTTTT. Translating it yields CSVGLGPNEKLFF.

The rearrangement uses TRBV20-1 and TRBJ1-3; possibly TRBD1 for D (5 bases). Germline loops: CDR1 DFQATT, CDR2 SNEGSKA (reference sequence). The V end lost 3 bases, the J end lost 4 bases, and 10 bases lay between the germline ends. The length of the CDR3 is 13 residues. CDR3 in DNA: TGCAGTGCTAGTAGCGGGGCAGGAAACACCATATATTTT. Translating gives CSASSGAGNTIYF.

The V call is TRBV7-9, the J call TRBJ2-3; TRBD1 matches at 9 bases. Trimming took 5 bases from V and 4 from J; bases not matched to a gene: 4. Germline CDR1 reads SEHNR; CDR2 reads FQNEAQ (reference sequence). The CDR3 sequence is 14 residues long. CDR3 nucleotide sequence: TGTGCCAGCAGCGCGGGACAGGGCCCAGATACGCAGTATTTT. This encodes CASSAGQGPDTQYF. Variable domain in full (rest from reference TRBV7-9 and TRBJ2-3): DTGVSQNPRHKITKRGQNVTFRCDPISEHNRLYWYRQTLGQGPEFLTYFQNEAQLEKSRLLSDRFSAERPKGSFSTLEIQRTEQGDSAMYLCASSAGQGPDTQYFGPGTRLTVL.

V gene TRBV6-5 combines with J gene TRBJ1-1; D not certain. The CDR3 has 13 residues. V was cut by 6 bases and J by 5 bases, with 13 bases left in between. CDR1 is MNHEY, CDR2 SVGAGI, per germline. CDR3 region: CASSLRVWTEAFF. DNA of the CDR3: TGTGCCAGCAGCCTACGGGTGTGGACTGAAGCTTTCTTT.

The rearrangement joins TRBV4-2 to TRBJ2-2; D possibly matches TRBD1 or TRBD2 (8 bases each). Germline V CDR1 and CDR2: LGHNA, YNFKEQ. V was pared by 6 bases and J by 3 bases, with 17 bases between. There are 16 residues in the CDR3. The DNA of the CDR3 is TGTGCCAGCAGTTTCAGGGGGCGGGGGGACACCGGGGAGCTGTTTTTT. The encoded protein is CASSFRGRGDTGELFF.

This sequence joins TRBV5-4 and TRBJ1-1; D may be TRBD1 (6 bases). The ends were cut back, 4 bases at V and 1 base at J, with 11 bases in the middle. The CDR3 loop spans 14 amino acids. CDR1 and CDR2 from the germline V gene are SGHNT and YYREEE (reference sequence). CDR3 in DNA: TGTGCCAGCAGCCCCCAGACAGGGAACACTGAAGCTTTCTTT. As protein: CASSPQTGNTEAFF.

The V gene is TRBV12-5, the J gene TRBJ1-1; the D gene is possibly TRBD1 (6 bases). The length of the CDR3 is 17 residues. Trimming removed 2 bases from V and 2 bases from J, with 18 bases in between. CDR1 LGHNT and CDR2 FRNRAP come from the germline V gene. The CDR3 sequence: CASGLTPDRSTNTEAFF. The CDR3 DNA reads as TGTGCTAGTGGTTTGACCCCCGACAGGAGCACCAACACTGAAGCTTTCTTT.

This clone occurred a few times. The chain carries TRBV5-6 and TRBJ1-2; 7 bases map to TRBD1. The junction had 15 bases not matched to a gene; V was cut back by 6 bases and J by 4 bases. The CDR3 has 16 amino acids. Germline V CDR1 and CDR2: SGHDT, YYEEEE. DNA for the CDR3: TGTGCCAGCACCTCAGGGGGACCTCACCTTATCTATGGCTACACCTTC. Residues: CASTSGGPHLIYGYTF.

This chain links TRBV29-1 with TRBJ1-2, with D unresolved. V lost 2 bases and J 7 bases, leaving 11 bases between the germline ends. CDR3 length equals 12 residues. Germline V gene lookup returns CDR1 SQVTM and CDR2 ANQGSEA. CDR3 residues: CSVEPRTGGYTF. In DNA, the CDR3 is TGCAGCGTTGAACCCCGGACGGGTGGCTACACCTTC.

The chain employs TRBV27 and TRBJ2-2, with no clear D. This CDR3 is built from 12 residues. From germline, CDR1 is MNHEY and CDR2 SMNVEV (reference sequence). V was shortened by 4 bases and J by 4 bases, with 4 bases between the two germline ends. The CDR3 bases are TGTGCCAGCAGTTCAAGCACCGGGGAGCTGTTTTTT. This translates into CASSSSTGELFF.

The CDR3, as DNA: TGTGCCAGCAGTGGCGGGACAGGTCCCTCTGGAAACACCATATATTTT. Translation: CASSGGTGPSGNTIYF. The chain uses TRBV6-4 and TRBJ1-3, with 8 bases fitting TRBD1. Germline V gives CDR1 MRHNA, CDR2 SNTAGT. The CDR3 runs to 16 residues. The V and J ends lost 4 bases and 0 bases, in that order; junction bases with no gene match: 5.

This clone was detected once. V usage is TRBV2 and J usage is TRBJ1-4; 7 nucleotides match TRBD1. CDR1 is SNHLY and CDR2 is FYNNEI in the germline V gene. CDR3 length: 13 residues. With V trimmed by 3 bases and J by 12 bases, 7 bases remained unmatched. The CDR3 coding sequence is TGTGCCAGCAGTGAGGGACAGAGGGCAGAACTGTTTTTT. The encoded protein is CASSEGQRAELFF. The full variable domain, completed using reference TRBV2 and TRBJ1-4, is EPEVTQTPSHQVTQMGQEVILRCVPISNHLYFYWYRQILGQKVEFLVSFYNNEISEKSEIFDDQFSVERPDGSNFTLKIRSTKLEDSAMYFCASSEGQRAELFFGSGTQLSVL.

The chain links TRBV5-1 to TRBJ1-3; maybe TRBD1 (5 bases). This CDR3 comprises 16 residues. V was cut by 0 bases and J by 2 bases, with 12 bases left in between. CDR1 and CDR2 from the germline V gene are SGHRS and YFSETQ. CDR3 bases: TGCGCCAGCAGCTTGGCTGGGGGAGCAACTGGAAACACCATATATTTT. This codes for CASSLAGGATGNTIYF. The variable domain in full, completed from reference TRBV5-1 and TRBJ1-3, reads KAGVTQTPRYLIKTRGQQVTLSCSPISGHRSVSWYQQTPGQGLQFLFEYFSETQRNKGNFPGRFSGRQFSNSRSEMNVSTLELGDSALYLCASSLAGGATGNTIYFGEGSWLTVV.

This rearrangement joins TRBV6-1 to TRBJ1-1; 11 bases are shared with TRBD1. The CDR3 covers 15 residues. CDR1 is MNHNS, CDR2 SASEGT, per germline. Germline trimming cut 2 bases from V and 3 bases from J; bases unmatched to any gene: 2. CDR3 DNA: TGTGCCAGCAGTGAACTGGGACAGGGGGACACTGAAGCTTTCTTT. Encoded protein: CASSELGQGDTEAFF.

CDR3 loop: CASSLVYGEQYF. The DNA for the CDR3 is TGTGCCAGCAGCTTGGTATATGGCGAGCAGTACTTC. The chain uses TRBV5-5 and TRBJ2-7, with unresolved D. V lost 0 bases and J 6 bases, leaving 7 bases between the germline ends. Germline V gene lookup returns CDR1 SGHKS and CDR2 YYEKEE (reference sequence). This CDR3 comprises 12 residues.

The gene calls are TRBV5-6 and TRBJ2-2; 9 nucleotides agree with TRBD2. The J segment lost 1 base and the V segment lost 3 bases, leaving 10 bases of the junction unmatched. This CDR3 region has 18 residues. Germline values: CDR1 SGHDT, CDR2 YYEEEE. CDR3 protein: CASSSDFGSGGNTGELFF. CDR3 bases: TGTGCCAGCAGCTCGGATTTTGGTAGCGGGGGGAACACCGGGGAGCTGTTTTTT.

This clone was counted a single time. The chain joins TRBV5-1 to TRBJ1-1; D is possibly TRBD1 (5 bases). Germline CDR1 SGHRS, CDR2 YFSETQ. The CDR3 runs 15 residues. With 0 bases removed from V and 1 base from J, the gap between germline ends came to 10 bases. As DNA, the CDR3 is TGCGCCAGCAGCTTGGAAGGGGTGGGGAACACTGAAGCTTTCTTT. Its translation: CASSLEGVGNTEAFF.

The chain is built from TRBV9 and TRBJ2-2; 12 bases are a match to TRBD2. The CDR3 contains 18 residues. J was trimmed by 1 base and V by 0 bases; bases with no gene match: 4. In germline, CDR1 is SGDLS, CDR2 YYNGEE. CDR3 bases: TGTGCCAGCAGCGTAGCCCCGGGACTAGCGGGGAACACCGGGGAGCTGTTTTTT. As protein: CASSVAPGLAGNTGELFF.

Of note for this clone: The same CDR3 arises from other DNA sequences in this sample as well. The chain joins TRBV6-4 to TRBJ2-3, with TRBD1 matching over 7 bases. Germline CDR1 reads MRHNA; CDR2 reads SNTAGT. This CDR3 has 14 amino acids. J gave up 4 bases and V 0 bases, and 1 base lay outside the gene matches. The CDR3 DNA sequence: TGTGCCAGCAGTGACTCAGGGGGCGCAGATACGCAGTATTTT. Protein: CASSDSGGADTQYF.